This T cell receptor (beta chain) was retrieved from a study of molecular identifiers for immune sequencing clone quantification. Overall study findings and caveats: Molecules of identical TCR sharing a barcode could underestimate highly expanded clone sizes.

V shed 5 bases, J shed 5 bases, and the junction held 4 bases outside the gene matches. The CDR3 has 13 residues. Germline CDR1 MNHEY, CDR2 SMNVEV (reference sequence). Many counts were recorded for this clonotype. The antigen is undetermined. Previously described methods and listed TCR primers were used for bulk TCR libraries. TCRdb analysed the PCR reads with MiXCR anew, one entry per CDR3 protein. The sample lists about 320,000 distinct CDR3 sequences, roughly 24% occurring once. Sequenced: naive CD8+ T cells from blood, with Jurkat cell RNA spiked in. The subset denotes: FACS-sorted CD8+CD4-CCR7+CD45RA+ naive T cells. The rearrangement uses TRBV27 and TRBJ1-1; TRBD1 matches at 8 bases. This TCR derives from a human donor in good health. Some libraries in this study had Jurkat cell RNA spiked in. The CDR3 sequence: CASSPGGGTEAFF. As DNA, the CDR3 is TGTGCCAGCAGTCCAGGGGGCGGTACTGAAGCTTTCTTT.